A selection of T cell receptor beta chains follows, all from one sample in a study of CD8 T cells in ankylosing spondylitis. Using its own MiXCR run on the 5' RACE reads, TCRdb lists one record per CDR3 protein. Of a few hundred thousand distinct CDR3 sequences in the sample, about 18% were seen once. The sample comprised blood, either unsorted or a sorted T cell fraction (not recorded which). These receptor sequences come from a male donor with ankylosing spondylitis. CDR3s include the opening cysteine and the closing phenylalanine or tryptophan. The D gene is left open where the match is weak. Some rows have no size entry. The others give once, few or many, or a class for an expanded clone.

>few|TRBJ2-2|TRBV20-1|-
CSASTRNTGELFF
TGCAGTGCTAGTACTAGGAACACCGGGGAGCTGTTTTTT
>-|TRBJ2-1|TRBV7-8|TRBD2
CASSLDHTSGVYNEQFF
TGTGCCAGCAGCTTAGACCACACTAGCGGAGTTTACAATGAGCAGTTCTTC
>few|TRBJ2-7|TRBV4-1|-
CASSQLRGWEQYF
TGCGCCAGCAGCCAGCTCAGGGGTTGGGAGCAGTACTTC
>-|TRBJ1-2|TRBV12-3/TRBV12-4|TRBD1
CASSPPGQVYGYTF
TGTGCCAGCAGTCCCCCGGGACAGGTCTATGGCTACACCTTC
>-|TRBJ2-3|TRBV12-3/TRBV12-4|-
CASSFVGENTDTQYF
TGTGCCAGCAGTTTCGTGGGAGAGAACACAGATACGCAGTATTTT
>few|TRBJ2-1|TRBV20-1|-
CSAEARTYNEQFF
TGCAGTGCTGAAGCGCGGACGTACAATGAGCAGTTCTTC
>-|TRBJ1-1|TRBV12-3/TRBV12-4|-
CASSPYKTMNTEAFF
TGTGCCAGCAGTCCCTACAAGACGATGAACACTGAAGCTTTCTTT
>many|TRBJ1-1|TRBV5-1|-
CASSLESGLNTEAFF
TGCGCCAGCAGCTTGGAATCCGGGCTAAACACTGAAGCTTTCTTT
>-|TRBJ2-1|TRBV10-3|-
CAISAGNEQFF
TGTGCCATCAGTGCTGGAAATGAGCAGTTCTTC
>-|TRBJ1-5|TRBV20-1|-
CSARSMGPNQPQHF
TGCAGTGCTCGGAGTATGGGGCCAAATCAGCCCCAGCATTTT
>-|TRBJ2-3|TRBV7-9|TRBD1
CASSSRDSASNTQYF
TGTGCCAGCAGCTCTCGGGACAGTGCTTCTAATACGCAGTATTTT
>medium-sized|TRBJ2-3|TRBV19|-
CASSIGVDTQYF
TGTGCCAGTAGTATAGGGGTAGATACGCAGTATTTT
>-|TRBJ1-6|TRBV27|-
CASGGRSYNSPLHF
TGTGCCAGCGGGGGACGCTCCTATAATTCACCCCTCCACTTT
>few|TRBJ2-1|TRBV5-1|TRBD2
CASSLVGGWGLAGPDEQFF
TGCGCCAGCAGCTTGGTAGGGGGGTGGGGACTAGCAGGGCCGGATGAGCAGTTCTTC
>few|TRBJ1-4|TRBV12-3/TRBV12-4|-
CASSPKRQIPNEKLFF
TGTGCCAGCAGTCCCAAACGACAGATACCTAATGAAAAACTGTTTTTT
>many|TRBJ2-1|TRBV11-2|TRBD2
CASSLPGLGDEQFF
TGTGCCAGCAGCTTACCGGGACTAGGGGATGAGCAGTTCTTC
>few|TRBJ1-2|TRBV5-5|-
CASSLNEGGWTYTF
TGTGCCAGCAGCTTGAATGAGGGGGGCTGGACCTACACCTTC
>few|TRBJ2-1|TRBV4-1|TRBD2
CASSQETSANNEQFF
TGCGCCAGCAGCCAAGAAACTAGCGCCAACAATGAGCAGTTCTTC
>-|TRBJ2-7|TRBV4-1|TRBD1
CASSWGQGASEQYF
TGCGCCAGCAGCTGGGGACAGGGGGCCTCCGAGCAGTACTTC
>few|TRBJ1-6|TRBV4-1|-
CASSQGQGSPLHF
TGCGCCAGCAGCCAAGGGCAGGGCTCACCCCTCCACTTT
>few|TRBJ2-2|TRBV2|-
CASSEAGQTNTGELFF
TGTGCCAGCAGTGAAGCTGGACAGACGAACACCGGGGAGCTGTTTTTT
>few|TRBJ2-3|TRBV7-9|TRBD2
CASSSGTSGSADTQYF
TGTGCCAGCAGTTCCGGGACTAGCGGGAGCGCAGATACGCAGTATTTT
>few|TRBJ2-7|TRBV29-1|TRBD2
CSVGPRGLAGEF
TGCAGCGTTGGCCCCAGGGGGCTAGCGGGGGAGTTC
>-|TRBJ2-1|TRBV11-2|-
CASSPGVAAGQFF
TGTGCCAGCAGCCCCGGGGTAGCGGCCGGTCAGTTCTTC
>few|TRBJ2-7|TRBV25-1|TRBD2
CASSEKPGRVEQYF
TGTGCCAGCAGTGAAAAACCTGGGAGGGTTGAGCAGTACTTC
>-|TRBJ2-1|TRBV13|-
CASSLAGEFGDEQFF
TGTGCCAGCAGCTTAGCGGGAGAGTTTGGGGATGAGCAGTTCTTC
>-|TRBJ1-5|TRBV6-2/TRBV6-3|TRBD1
CASSYGQGSNQPQHF
TGTGCCAGCAGTTACGGACAGGGGAGCAATCAGCCCCAGCATTTT
>once|TRBJ2-1|TRBV6-1|-
CASSSIGYNEQFF
TGTGCCAGCAGCTCGATCGGGTACAATGAGCAGTTCTTC
>-|TRBJ2-3|TRBV13|-
CASSPERVTDTQYF
TGTGCCAGCAGCCCTGAGCGGGTTACAGATACGCAGTATTTT
>-|TRBJ1-6|TRBV25-1|-
CASSRDRNLKSPLHF
TGTGCCAGCAGCCGGGACCGGAACTTAAAGTCACCCCTCCACTTT
>-|TRBJ2-3|TRBV4-1|-
CASSQGTSDTQYF
TGCGCCAGCAGCCAAGGTACATCAGATACGCAGTATTTT
>few|TRBJ1-4|TRBV28|TRBD1
CASREDREYEKLFF
TGTGCCAGCCGTGAGGACAGGGAGTATGAAAAACTGTTTTTT
>-|TRBJ2-7|TRBV29-1|-
CSVRGPGHEQYF
TGCAGCGTGCGGGGACCTGGCCACGAGCAGTACTTC
>-|TRBJ2-5|TRBV7-9|-
CASSGGLLGTQYF
TGTGCCAGCAGCGGGGGACTTTTAGGGACCCAGTACTTC
>many|TRBJ1-2|TRBV12-3/TRBV12-4|TRBD1
CASSPGTGGSVGYTF
TGTGCCAGCAGTCCCGGGACAGGGGGCTCCGTTGGCTACACCTTC
>few|TRBJ1-1|TRBV7-9|-
CASSPREPGNTEAFF
TGTGCCAGCAGCCCCAGGGAACCGGGGAACACTGAAGCTTTCTTT
>-|TRBJ2-2|TRBV11-3|-
CASSLVESTGELFF
TGTGCCAGCAGCTTAGTGGAGTCCACCGGGGAGCTGTTTTTT
>many|TRBJ2-5|TRBV5-1|TRBD2
CASSLAMVTSGEETQYF
TGCGCCAGCAGCTTGGCGATGGTGACTAGCGGAGAAGAGACCCAGTACTTC
>few|TRBJ2-5|TRBV9|TRBD2
CASSVGLAGGLQETQYF
TGTGCCAGCAGCGTAGGGCTAGCGGGAGGTTTACAAGAGACCCAGTACTTC
>-|TRBJ2-7|TRBV25-1|-
CASSESGEQYF
TGTGCCAGCAGTGAATCGGGCGAGCAGTACTTC
>many|TRBJ1-5|TRBV4-1|-
CASSQVYSESNQPQHF
TGCGCCAGCAGCCAAGTCTATTCCGAGAGCAATCAGCCCCAGCATTTT